The 22 T cell receptor beta chains reported below all come from one sample, sequenced in a study of beta chain features in type 1 diabetes. Every isolated RNA sample was fully reverse transcribed, so sequencing captured expressed TCRB transcripts. Data came from immunoSEQ multiplex PCR; TCRdb stores just in-frame clones and leaves some out. The repertoire holds hundreds of thousands of clones, with around 14% as singletons. The sequenced material came from naive CD4+ T cells from blood. The receptors derive from a woman in her thirties or forties in good health.

This clone was detected many times. The CDR3 loop is CASSQDAGAGANVLTF. CDR3 in DNA: TGCGCCAGCAGCCAAGATGCAGGGGCTGGGGCCAACGTCCTGACTTTC. J is TRBJ2-6 and V is TRBV4-3; D may be TRBD1 (6 bases). V dropped 0 bases and J dropped 2 bases, with 8 bases sitting between them. Per germline, CDR1 LGHNA and CDR2 YSLEER. CDR3 size: 16 residues.

CDR3 sequence (DNA): TGCGCCAGCAGGAAGGGAGTTGATCAGCCCCAGCATTTT. Translating it yields CASRKGVDQPQHF. This chain links TRBV5-1 with TRBJ1-5; D unclear. The CDR3 loop spans 13 amino acids. Trimming removed 5 bases from V and 5 bases from J, with 11 bases in between. Germline CDR1 is SGHRS and CDR2 is YFSETQ.

A few counts support this clone. The chain recombines TRBV7-9 with TRBJ2-7; TRBD2 might be the D (5 bases). Trimming removed 4 bases from V and 2 bases from J, with 18 bases in between. The germline CDR1 and CDR2 sequences are SEHNR and FQNEAQ (reference sequence). This CDR3 is 16 amino acids long. The CDR3 sequence is CASSSGTRVPPYEQYF. The DNA of the CDR3 is TGTGCCAGCAGCTCGGGAACTAGGGTCCCTCCCTACGAGCAGTACTTC.

This clone was seen more than once but under ten times. DNA for the CDR3: TGTGCCAGCAGCGGGACAGGGGGACAAAATCAGCCCCAGCATTTT. This codes for CASSGTGGQNQPQHF. The chain uses TRBV9 and TRBJ1-5, with TRBD1 matching 10 bases. Germline CDR1 is SGDLS and CDR2 is YYNGEE. There are 15 residues in the CDR3. V lost 3 bases to trimming and J lost 4 bases; unmatched junction nucleotides: 4.

This clone was seen only a few times. The CDR3 protein is CASSLRDRGLQPQHF. For the CDR3, the DNA is TGTGCCAGCAGCTTACGTGACAGGGGGCTTCAGCCCCAGCATTTT. This chain links TRBV5-6 with TRBJ1-5, with 10 bases identical to TRBD1. The germline gives CDR1 SGHDT, CDR2 YYEEEE. V gave up 2 bases and J gave up 6 bases; unmatched junction bases: 5. This CDR3 comprises 15 residues.

V gene TRBV12-5 combines with J gene TRBJ2-2; TRBD1 matches 7 bases. CDR1 LGHNT and CDR2 FRNRAP come from the germline V gene. The V and J ends lost 6 bases and 5 bases, in that order; junction bases with no gene match: 9. The CDR3 has 15 residues. CDR3 loop: CASGATGLRTGELFF. In DNA, the CDR3 is TGTGCTAGTGGGGCGACAGGGCTTAGGACCGGGGAGCTGTTTTTT.

This clone was seen more than once but under ten times. The sample has other DNA sequences that encode this CDR3 too. The V and J genes are TRBV5-1 and TRBJ1-5; TRBD1 matches at 9 bases. This CDR3 has 15 amino acids. V was pared by 4 bases and J by 5 bases, with 7 bases of the junction left unmatched. The germline CDR1 and CDR2 sequences are SGHRS and YFSETQ. In DNA, the CDR3 is TGCGCCAGCAGCCCTACAGGGGGCGAAGATCAGCCCCAGCATTTT. Translating gives CASSPTGGEDQPQHF.

This clone showed up just a few times. The V call is TRBV19, the J call TRBJ1-1; D perhaps matches TRBD1 (6 bases). Germline loops: CDR1 LNHDA, CDR2 SQIVND (reference sequence). CDR3 size: 13 residues. The ends were cut back, 6 bases at V and 5 bases at J, with 13 bases in the middle. Here the CDR3 reads CASSRLGQTEAFF. As DNA, the CDR3 is TGTGCCAGTAGCAGACTCGGACAGACTGAAGCTTTCTTT. Supplemented by reference TRBV19 and TRBJ1-1, the full variable domain reads DGGITQSPKYLFRKEGQNVTLSCEQNLNHDAMYWYRQDPGQGLRLIYYSQIVNDFQKGDIAEGYSVSREKKESFPLTVTSAQKNPTAFYLCASSRLGQTEAFFGQGTRLTVV.

V usage is TRBV19 and J usage is TRBJ2-1; 7 bases line up with TRBD1. Germline assignment: CDR1 LNHDA and CDR2 SQIVND (reference sequence). J was trimmed by 0 bases and V by 5 bases; bases with no gene match: 7. The CDR3 is 16 residues long. Written as DNA, the CDR3 is TGTGCCAGTAGTGCCCCGGGACAGAGCTCCTACAATGAGCAGTTCTTC. It codes for CASSAPGQSSYNEQFF. Full variable domain (rest looked up from reference TRBV19 and TRBJ2-1): DGGITQSPKYLFRKEGQNVTLSCEQNLNHDAMYWYRQDPGQGLRLIYYSQIVNDFQKGDIAEGYSVSREKKESFPLTVTSAQKNPTAFYLCASSAPGQSSYNEQFFGPGTRLTVL.

The chain couples TRBV28 to TRBJ2-5; TRBD2 is a possible D gene (7 bases). V lost 8 bases and J 0 bases, leaving 13 bases between the germline ends. The CDR3 covers 14 residues. Per the germline V gene, CDR1 is MDHEN and CDR2 is SYDVKM. CDR3 residues: CASYAGAHQETQYF. The CDR3 nucleotides are TGTGCCAGCTACGCGGGGGCCCACCAAGAGACCCAGTACTTC.

This sequence joins TRBV18 and TRBJ1-4; maybe TRBD1 (6 bases). CDR3 size: 15 residues. CDR1 is KGHSH and CDR2 is LQKENI in the germline V gene. V lost 8 bases and J 5 bases, leaving 18 bases between the germline ends. CDR3 loop: CASLQGRGLNEKLFF. The DNA for the CDR3 is TGTGCCAGCCTTCAGGGCAGGGGTCTCAATGAAAAACTGTTTTTT. The full variable domain, in which reference TRBV18 and TRBJ1-4 provide the parts outside the CDR3, is NAGVMQNPRHLVRRRGQEARLRCSPMKGHSHVYWYRQLPEEGLKFMVYLQKENIIDESGMPKERFSAEFPKEGPSILRIQQVVRGDSAAYFCASLQGRGLNEKLFFGSGTQLSVL.

This clone has only a few counts. The rearrangement uses TRBV18 and TRBJ2-1, with 7 positions matching TRBD1. Germline V gene lookup returns CDR1 KGHSH and CDR2 LQKENI. With V trimmed by 8 bases and J by 7 bases, 17 bases remained unmatched. The CDR3 length is 16 residues. As DNA, the CDR3 is TGTGCCAGCACGACGACCGGGCAGGGGGATGGGAATGAGCAGTTCTTC. It is translated as CASTTTGQGDGNEQFF.

This clone has only a few counts. V and J are TRBV25-1 and TRBJ1-2; D perhaps matches TRBD1 (5 bases). V lost 3 bases and J lost 2, with 7 bases in between. Germline CDR1 is MGHDK and CDR2 is SYGVNS. The CDR3 is 13 residues long. CDR3 protein: CASSEGGNYGYTF. CDR3 nucleotide sequence: TGTGCCAGCAGTGAGGGGGGGAACTATGGCTACACCTTC.

In its sample, this clone was seen a few times. The chain has TRBV5-4 and TRBJ1-4; the D is unclear. Germline lookup yields CDR1 SGHNT and CDR2 YYREEE (reference sequence). V lost 4 bases and J 8 bases, leaving 12 bases between the germline ends. The CDR3 is 13 amino acids. CDR3 amino acids: CASSTERREKLFF. CDR3 nucleotide sequence: TGTGCCAGCAGCACCGAAAGGAGAGAAAAACTGTTTTTT.

The chain links TRBV9 to TRBJ2-5; TRBD1 is a possible D gene (7 bases). The length of the CDR3 is 14 residues. The V end lost 4 bases, the J end lost 9 bases, and 19 bases lay between the germline ends. The V gene's germline CDR1 is SGDLS and CDR2 YYNGEE. The CDR3 region has the DNA TGTGCCAGCAGCACTACGACAGGGTCGGGGGCCCAGTACTTC. It codes for CASSTTTGSGAQYF. Full variable domain (missing parts from reference TRBV9 and TRBJ2-5): DSGVTQTPKHLITATGQRVTLRCSPRSGDLSVYWYQQSLDQGLQFLIQYYNGEERAKGNILERFSAQQFPDLHSELNLSSLELGDSALYFCASSTTTGSGAQYFGPGTRLLVL.

This clone showed up just a few times. The chain links TRBV7-6 to TRBJ2-1, with 9 bases that match TRBD2. CDR3 length equals 17 residues. Germline CDR1 and CDR2: SGHVS and FNYEAQ. Trimming cost V 0 bases and J 9 bases; bases outside gene matches: 12. As DNA, the CDR3 is TGTGCCAGCAGCTTAGCCTTCAAGGCGGGGGGGCTCGGTGAGCAGTTCTTC. Translating it yields CASSLAFKAGGLGEQFF.

The sample holds a few counts of this clone. This rearrangement joins TRBV5-1 to TRBJ1-2; TRBD1 is a possible D gene (6 bases). The CDR3 totals 14 residues. Germline values: CDR1 SGHRS, CDR2 YFSETQ. Trimming stripped 0 bases from V and 8 bases from J, with 14 bases between. The CDR3 coding sequence is TGCGCCAGCAGCTTGGAAGCGCAGGGGATCGGCTACACCTTC. Encoded protein: CASSLEAQGIGYTF.

This clone was detected a few times. Its ends do not fully match the called genes, so a read error is possible. This CDR3 is also generated by other DNA sequences in the sample. The chain employs TRBV18 and TRBJ2-5, with 8 bases lining up with TRBD1. The CDR3 runs to 15 residues. The germline V gene has CDR1 KGHSH and CDR2 LQKENI. The CDR3 here is CASSPRTGSLETQYF. In DNA, the CDR3 is TGTGCCAGTTCACCAAGGACAGGGAGTTTGGAGACCCAGTACTTC.

This clone has just a few counts. The chain carries TRBV21-1 and TRBJ2-3; whether TRBD2, the table's D call, matches the DNA was not checked. TRBV21-1 is assigned pseudogene status. This CDR3 spans 18 amino acids. The CDR3 reads CASSKVKASGTSTDTQYF. For the CDR3, the DNA is TGTGCCAGCAGCAAAGTAAAGGCTAGCGGGACTAGCACAGATACGCAGTATTTT.

This clone appeared a few times. The chain links TRBV2 to TRBJ2-5, with TRBD1 matching 8 bases. Germline CDR1 and CDR2: SNHLY and FYNNEI. V shed 5 bases and J 5 bases; nucleotides not matched to a gene: 10. The CDR3 is 15 residues long. The CDR3 region has the DNA TGTGCCAGCAGTACAGGGACAGGTCGGGTCGAGACCCAGTACTTC. This sequence encodes CASSTGTGRVETQYF.

The CDR3 region is CASSSTTGLANTGELFF. In nucleotides, the CDR3 is TGTGCCAGCAGCTCGACGACAGGGCTCGCGAACACCGGGGAGCTGTTTTTT. V and J are TRBV7-2 and TRBJ2-2; 7 positions agree with TRBD1. V was clipped by 4 bases and J by 0 bases; unmatched bases: 8. The germline CDR1 and CDR2 sequences are SGHTA and FQGNSA. This CDR3 has 17 residues.

The V and J genes are TRBV7-2 and TRBJ1-2, with TRBD1 matching 7 bases. Germline V gene lookup returns CDR1 SGHTA and CDR2 FQGNSA. V shed 4 bases and J 4 bases; nucleotides not matched to a gene: 6. This CDR3 is 14 amino acids long. The CDR3 DNA sequence: TGTGCCAGCAGCTCACAGGGGCAGGGCTATGGCTACACCTTC. Translation gives CASSSQGQGYGYTF.